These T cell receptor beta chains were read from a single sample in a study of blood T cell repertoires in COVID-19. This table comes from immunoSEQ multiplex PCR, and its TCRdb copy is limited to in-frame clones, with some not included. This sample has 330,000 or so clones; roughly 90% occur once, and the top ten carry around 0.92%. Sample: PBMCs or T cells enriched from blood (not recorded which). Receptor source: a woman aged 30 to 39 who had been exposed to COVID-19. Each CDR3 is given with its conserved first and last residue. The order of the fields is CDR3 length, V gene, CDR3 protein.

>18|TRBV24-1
CATSDPRGARVGANVLTF
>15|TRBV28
CASSPPSGSTDTQYF
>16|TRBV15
CATSREVGLANNEQFF
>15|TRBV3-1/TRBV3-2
CASSQGRSSGNTIYF
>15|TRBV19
CASSIRGGFGEKLFF
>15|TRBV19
CASSRPSFSYNEQFF
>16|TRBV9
CASSAGTSGQVDTQYF
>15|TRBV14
CASSQVGQFGNTIYF
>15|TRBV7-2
CASSSRLAGVETQYF
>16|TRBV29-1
CSVDARGNSGANVLTF
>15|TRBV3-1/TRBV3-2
CASSLGTSGGNTIYF
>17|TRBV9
CASSPIRLESNTGELFF
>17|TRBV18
CASSPRTGAQHQETQYF
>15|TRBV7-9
CASGLGSGGNQPQHF
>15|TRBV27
CASSLYRGTDSPLHF
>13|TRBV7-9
CASSLALEYEQYF
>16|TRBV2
CASTVVLAGADGELFF
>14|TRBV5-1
CASSLGSGQETQYF
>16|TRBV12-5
CASGLVRVGANQPQHF
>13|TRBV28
CASSPPGQETQYF
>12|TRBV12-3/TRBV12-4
CASSPREGEAFF
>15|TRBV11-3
CASSEGTSGRNEQFF
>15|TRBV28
CASTPAGTASYEQYF
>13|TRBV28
CASSPGSGEKLFF
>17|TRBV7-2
CASSTIRRTSAYNEQFF
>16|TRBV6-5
CASSYSTSGAYNEQFF
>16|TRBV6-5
CASSSSTSGRSDEQFF
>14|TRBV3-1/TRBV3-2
CASRQTIGVETQYF
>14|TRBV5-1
CASSGGQGFNGYTF
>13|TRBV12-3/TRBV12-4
CASSPGQAYEQYF
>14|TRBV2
CASSTNTGNQPQHF
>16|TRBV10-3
CASLAGISTNSYEQYF
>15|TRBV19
CASSIGRLAGDEQYF
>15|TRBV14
CASSQDRGQGDTQYF
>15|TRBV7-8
CASSLVGGLNYGYTF
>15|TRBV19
CASSIPRAGGYGYTF
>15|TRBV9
CASSLGGRARETQYF
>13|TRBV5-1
CASSLGAGQPQHF
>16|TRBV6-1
CASSEAPGLVWNTIYF
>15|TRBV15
CATSREGTSADTQYF
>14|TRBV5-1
CASSSTGDSYEQYF
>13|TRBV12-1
CASSEGGPYEQYF
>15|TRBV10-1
CASSFTPSSYNEQFF
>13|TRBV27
CASSGGGYNEQFF
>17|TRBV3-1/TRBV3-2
CASSQDRAVSGANVLTF
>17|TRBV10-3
CAIRRGTNPSGANVLTF
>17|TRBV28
CASSPPPGTAPWGEAFF
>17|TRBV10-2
CASSEVAGEGSNQPQHF
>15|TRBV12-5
CASGLSDRGRQPQHF
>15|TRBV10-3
CAISESTSGGDTQYF